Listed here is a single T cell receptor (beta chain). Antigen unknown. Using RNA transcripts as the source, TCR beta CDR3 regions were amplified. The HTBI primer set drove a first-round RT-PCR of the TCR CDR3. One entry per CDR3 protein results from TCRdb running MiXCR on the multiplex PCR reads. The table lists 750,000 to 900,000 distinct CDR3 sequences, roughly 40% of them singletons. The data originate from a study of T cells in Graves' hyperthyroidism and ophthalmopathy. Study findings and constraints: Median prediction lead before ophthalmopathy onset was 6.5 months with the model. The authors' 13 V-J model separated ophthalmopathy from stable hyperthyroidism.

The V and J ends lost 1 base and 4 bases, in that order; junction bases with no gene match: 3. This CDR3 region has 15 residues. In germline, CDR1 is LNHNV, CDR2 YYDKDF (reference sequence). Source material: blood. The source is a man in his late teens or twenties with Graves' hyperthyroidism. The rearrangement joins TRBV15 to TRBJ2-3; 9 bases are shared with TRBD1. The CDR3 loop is CATSRGQGEADTQYF. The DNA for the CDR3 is TGTGCCACCAGCAGAGGACAGGGGGAAGCAGATACGCAGTATTTT. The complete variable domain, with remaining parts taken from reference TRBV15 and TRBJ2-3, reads DAMVIQNPRYQVTQFGKPVTLSCSQTLNHNVMYWYQQKSSQAPKLLFHYYDKDFNNEADTPDNFQSRRPNTSFCFLDIRSPGLGDTAMYLCATSRGQGEADTQYFGPGTRLTVL.